Here is one TCR beta chain with its context. This sample stems from a study of shared clonotypes between healthy human individuals. Clones were sequenced by immunoSEQ multiplex PCR, and TCRdb holds only the in-frame ones, with some missing. The sample includes over 2 million clones, 90% to 95% of them seen just once. Sequenced input: naive CD4+ T cells sorted from blood. Subset denoted: CD45RA+ positively selected. The sequence came from a man in his late teens or twenties in good health.

Here the CDR3 reads CASSYAGQANTEAFF. The CDR3 nucleotides read TGTGCCAGCAGTTACGCGGGTCAGGCTAACACTGAAGCTTTCTTT. The chain uses TRBV6-6 and TRBJ1-1; D is undetermined. The V end was cut by 2 bases, the J end by 2 bases, with 12 bases between. CDR3 length equals 15 residues. The germline V gene has CDR1 MNHNY and CDR2 SVGAGI (reference sequence).